The 2 T cell receptor beta chains given below trace back to one sample, sequenced in a study of PD-L1 blockade in urothelial cancer. The time point was: pretreatment peripheral blood. The assay was immunoSEQ multiplex PCR, and TCRdb's table has in-frame clones only and misses some. The data contain some 56,000 clones, over 75% of them singletons. The sample consisted of PBMCs, taken around atezolizumab (anti-PD-L1) treatment. Every receptor here comes from a man between 65 and 79 years old with urothelial cancer.

The rearrangement uses TRBV19 and TRBJ2-1, with 9 positions matching TRBD1. Losses at the gene ends were 6 bases for V and 5 bases for J; bases not matched to a gene: 8. The CDR3 is 15 amino acids. Germline V gene sequence: CDR1 LNHDA, CDR2 SQIVND (reference sequence). The CDR3 reads CASRAGTGNNNEQFF. The DNA of the CDR3 is TGTGCCAGTAGGGCCGGGACAGGGAATAACAATGAGCAGTTCTTC.

This rearrangement joins TRBV19 to TRBJ1-5; TRBD1 matches 8 bases. The CDR3 has 14 residues. Losses at the gene ends were 10 bases for V and 2 bases for J; bases not matched to a gene: 7. From germline, CDR1 is LNHDA and CDR2 SQIVND (reference sequence). CDR3 loop: CATMGTGGNQPQHF. In nucleotides, the CDR3 is TGTGCCACCATGGGGACAGGCGGCAATCAGCCCCAGCATTTT.